Sequencing of this T cell receptor beta chain was carried out in a study of blood T cell repertoires in COVID-19. Turning to the study itself: COVID-19 samples collected from the United States, Italy and Spain covered acute and convalescent phases. T cells, B-cell-depleted T cells, or PBMCs provided the cDNA or gDNA that served as material.

The V end lost 3 bases, the J end lost 2 bases, and 12 bases lay between the germline ends. This CDR3 is 15 amino acids long. The germline V gene has CDR1 LGHDT and CDR2 YNNKEL (reference sequence). Original analysis: Counts of nucleated cells, estimated from reference gene primer amplification, were obtained. The method was immunoSEQ multiplex PCR; TCRdb's version includes in-frame clones alone and lacks a portion of them. The V and J calls and clone size were taken over from that table, and D and trimming were inferred from the DNA. The data contain roughly 150,000 clones, 80% to 90% of them singletons. In Seattle, patients joined the study during active infection and were tracked longitudinally.

This chain connects TRBV3-1 (or the pseudogene TRBV3-2) to TRBJ2-3; possible D gene TRBD2, 7 bases. The receptor was derived from a woman of 80 years or more with COVID-19, enrolled during active disease. The specimen sequenced was peripheral blood. CDR3 residues: CASSHGGGHTDTQYF. DNA of the CDR3: TGTGCCAGCAGCCACGGCGGGGGCCACACAGATACGCAGTATTTT.